This T cell receptor (beta chain) was sequenced during a study of CD8 T cells in ankylosing spondylitis (dated by TCRdb to 2016 to 2017). Study-wide context: The study set out to find disease-linked TCR variants by profiling T cell receptor beta repertoires in ankylosing spondylitis patients and healthy donors. The whole study cohort included about a hundred healthy donors and 20 to 25 ankylosing spondylitis patients. Samples of peripheral blood were taken, and for ankylosing spondylitis patients, synovial fluid was collected as well. Paper-wide results and their limitations: Blood from ankylosing spondylitis patients appeared to be characterized by a TCR beta motif composed of roughly 8 highly homologous amino acid variants. Significant enrichment of the disease-linked clones was reported in matched synovial fluid samples from ankylosing spondylitis patients. A CD8+ phenotype was shown by the disease-linked clones, which were found at relatively low frequencies in peripheral blood. Some motif variants were previously reported in synovial fluid and blood of reactive arthritis patients, suggesting common disease-initiation mechanisms.

There are 20 amino acids in the CDR3, from cysteine to phenylalanine inclusive. Only the CDR3 portion is preserved as DNA: 60 bases, with reading frame beginning at the first base. The germline V gene sets CDR1 to MDHEN and CDR2 to SYDVKM. V is shortened by 5 bases, J by 8 bases, and the region joining them spans 34 bases. Sequencing instrument: Illumina HiSeq 2500. Quantitative 5'-RACE with molecular barcodes was the method used to prepare the TCR beta libraries. In the original analysis: To identify disease-linked TCR variants, a new computational method was used, one built on a probabilistic model of VDJ rearrangement. TCRdb passed the public sequencing reads through fastp at Q25 and MiXCR, retaining productive beta sequences. Each CDR3 protein gets just one entry, which takes the most common genes and DNA from the rows behind it. These V and J calls originate from TCRdb's pipeline instead of the authors' own analysis. This sample comprises 350,000 or so distinct CDR3 sequences, roughly 8% of them detected only once. The ten largest account for approximately 15% of the sample.

This clonotype turned up a few times. Its specific antigen is unknown. It has no much larger one-base neighbor in the sample; base qualities were not kept. The rearranged segments are TRBV28 and TRBJ2-1, with TRBD1 perhaps the D gene, on 6 matching bases. The sequencing input was blood, either unsorted or a sorted T cell fraction (not recorded which). The source is a male donor with ankylosing spondylitis. This receptor has the CDR3 CASSPGDGFPGTSLTHEQFF. The DNA sequence is TGTGCCAGCAGTCCAGGGGACGGGTTCCCCGGGACGTCCCTTACCCATGAGCAGTTCTTC. Supplemented by the reference TRBV28 and TRBJ2-1 proteins around the CDR3, the complete variable domain is DVKVTQSSRYLVKRTGEKVFLECVQDMDHENMFWYRQDPGLGLRLIYFSYDVKMKEKGDIPEGYSVSREKKERFSLILESASTNQTSMYLCASSPGDGFPGTSLTHEQFFGPGTRLTVL.